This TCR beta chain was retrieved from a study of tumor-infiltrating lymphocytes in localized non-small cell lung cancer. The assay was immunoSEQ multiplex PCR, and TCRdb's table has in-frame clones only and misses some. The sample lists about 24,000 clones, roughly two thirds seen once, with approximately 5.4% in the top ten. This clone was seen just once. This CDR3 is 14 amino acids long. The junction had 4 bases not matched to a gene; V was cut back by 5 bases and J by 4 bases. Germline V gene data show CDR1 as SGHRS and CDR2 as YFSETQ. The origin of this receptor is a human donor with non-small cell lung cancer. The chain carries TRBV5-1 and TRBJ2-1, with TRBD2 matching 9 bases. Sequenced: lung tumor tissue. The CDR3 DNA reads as TGCGCCAGCAGGTCGACTAGCGGATACAATGAGCAGTTCTTC. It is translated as CASRSTSGYNEQFF.